Presented here are 11 T cell receptor beta chains from one specimen sequenced in a study of shared clonotypes between healthy human individuals. Profiling relied on immunoSEQ multiplex PCR, and the TCRdb table lists in-frame clones only, not all of them. This table has more than 2 million clones, approximately 92% appearing once. CD45RO-negative cells were positively selected for CCR7, leaving out terminally differentiated effector memory CD45RA+ cells. Sequenced: naive CD8+ T cells from PBMCs. The receptors derive from a man in his late teens or twenties in good health. Some clones in this sample may be carry-over from other donors' samples.

Concerning this clone: Germline is not matched at one junction end, which may reflect a read error. This sequence joins TRBV7-9 and TRBJ2-2; TRBD1 might be the D (7 bases). Germline V CDR1 and CDR2: SEHNR, FQNEAQ (reference sequence). The CDR3 consists of 14 residues. In DNA form, the CDR3 reads TGTGCCAGCAGCTCTACGGGACTGCCAGGGGGGCTGTTTTTT. It codes for CASSSTGLPGGLFF.

The V and J genes are TRBV7-9 and TRBJ2-7; TRBD2 matches at 15 bases. With V trimmed by 4 bases and J by 1 base, 11 bases remained unmatched. The CDR3 spans 19 residues. Germline V CDR1 and CDR2: SEHNR, FQNEAQ (reference sequence). In nucleotides, the CDR3 is TGTGCCAGCAGCTCCCCCGGACTAGCGGGAGGGCTAGGTTCCTACGAGCAGTACTTC. Translation gives CASSSPGLAGGLGSYEQYF.

The V call is TRBV16, the J call TRBJ2-2; no definite D call. The CDR3 loop spans 13 amino acids. Germline assignment: CDR1 KGHSY and CDR2 FQNENV. V lost 6 bases, J lost 7 bases, and 12 bases lay in between. The CDR3 DNA follows: TGTGCCAGCAGTCCGGCCCCTAGCGGGGAGCTGTTTTTT. This codes for CASSPAPSGELFF.

V gene TRBV6-1 combines with J gene TRBJ1-1; D is perhaps TRBD1 (5 bases). This CDR3 spans 16 amino acids. V lost 0 bases and J 6 bases, leaving 17 bases between the germline ends. The germline V gene has CDR1 MNHNS and CDR2 SASEGT. The CDR3 protein is CASSEAAAGWPPEAFF. Here the CDR3 DNA reads TGTGCCAGCAGTGAAGCGGCCGCAGGGTGGCCTCCTGAAGCTTTCTTT.

V and J are TRBV27 and TRBJ2-7, with D perhaps TRBD2 (5 bases). The CDR3 consists of 13 residues. Germline CDR1 is MNHEY and CDR2 is SMNVEV (reference sequence). V lost 6 bases to trimming and J lost 0 bases, with 9 bases between them. The CDR3, as DNA: TGTGCCAGCAGGACTACAGCCTCCTACGAGCAGTACTTC. Its translation is CASRTTASYEQYF.

The chain combines TRBV28 with TRBJ2-1, with TRBD2 matching 14 bases. J was trimmed by 4 bases and V by 5 bases; bases with no gene match: 19. Per the germline V gene, CDR1 is MDHEN and CDR2 is SYDVKM. The CDR3 loop spans 21 amino acids. The CDR3 region is CASSPSISRLAGGPRYNEQFF. Here the CDR3 DNA reads TGTGCCAGCAGTCCATCAATTTCCAGACTAGCGGGAGGGCCAAGGTACAATGAGCAGTTCTTC.

The chain employs TRBV4-1 and TRBJ1-6, with no clear D. The V end was cut by 5 bases, the J end by 5 bases, with 10 bases between. The CDR3 is made up of 14 amino acids. Per the germline V gene, CDR1 is MGHRA and CDR2 is YSYEKL. CDR3 bases: TGCGCCAGCAGCGCCGGGAACGATAATTCACCCCTCCACTTT. This gives the protein CASSAGNDNSPLHF.

The J gene is TRBJ1-1, the V gene TRBV5-1, with 8 bases aligning to TRBD1. J gave up 7 bases and V 1 base, and 6 bases lay outside the gene matches. The CDR3 has 14 amino acids. Germline V gene lookup returns CDR1 SGHRS and CDR2 YFSETQ. Here the CDR3 reads CASSLSRGLGEAFF. The CDR3 DNA is TGCGCCAGCAGCTTGTCCAGGGGGCTGGGTGAAGCTTTCTTT.

The chain has TRBV11-2 and TRBJ2-7, with D possibly matching TRBD2 (5 bases). Trimming removed 0 bases at V and 5 bases at J, with 8 bases between. This CDR3 is 13 amino acids long. From germline, CDR1 is SGHAT and CDR2 FQNNGV. CDR3 nucleotides: TGTGCCAGCAGCTTAGAAAGGAGGAACGAGCAGTACTTC. Protein: CASSLERRNEQYF. Together with reference TRBV11-2 and TRBJ2-7, the CDR3 gives the full variable domain: EAGVAQSPRYKIIEKRQSVAFWCNPISGHATLYWYQQILGQGPKLLIQFQNNGVVDDSQLPKDRFSAERLKGVDSTLKIQPAKLEDSAVYLCASSLERRNEQYFGPGTRLTVT.

Comment on this clone: In the same sample, other DNA sequences code for this CDR3. This sequence joins TRBV10-2 and TRBJ1-1; D is uncertain. CDR1 is WSHSY, CDR2 SAAADI, per germline. The CDR3 is 11 amino acids. V was cut by 5 bases and J by 0 bases, with 1 base left in between. The CDR3 DNA sequence: TGCGCCAGCAGTATGAACACTGAAGCTTTCTTT. Its translation is CASSMNTEAFF.

V usage is TRBV27 and J usage is TRBJ2-1; weak D call: TRBD1 (7 bases). V was pared by 7 bases and J by 8 bases, with 21 bases between. There are 15 residues in the CDR3. Per the germline V gene, CDR1 is MNHEY and CDR2 is SMNVEV (reference sequence). The CDR3 is CASTPGETGIHEQFF. The CDR3 DNA reads as TGTGCCAGCACCCCGGGAGAGACAGGGATCCATGAGCAGTTCTTC.